This entry describes one TCR beta chain. This receptor's antigen is unknown. No quality values exist for individual bases; no much larger clone is one base distant. The sample originates from a study of T cell changes during pregnancy in multiple sclerosis (dated by TCRdb to the late 2010s). About the study as a whole: In women with multiple sclerosis, the researchers looked at how the T cell repertoire shifted as pregnancy progressed.

Taken from cysteine to phenylalanine, the CDR3 has 16 residues. Just CDR3 DNA is preserved here, 48 bases in frame from base 1. Reading the germline V gene (reference sequence) gives CDR1 MNHEY and CDR2 SMNVEV. V and J are truncated by 6 bases and 2 bases respectively, leaving an intervening sequence of 20 bases. Library construction relied on the immunoSEQ multiplex PCR assay. This immuneACCESS table, as held by TCRdb, lists in-frame sequences with V and J called but not all clones. Of the missing ones, under half trace to an unresolved V gene in checked studies; the others have no known cause. Present in this sample are more than 55,000 clones, 94% of which were seen just once. The ten largest clonotypes hold roughly 3.5% of the sample.

Sequenced here: CD8+ T cells from peripheral blood mononuclear cells, sampled in the third trimester of pregnancy. This TCR was recovered from a female donor with multiple sclerosis, enrolled in a pregnancy study. The rearrangement combines TRBV27 with TRBJ2-7, with the D gene not clear enough to name. The nucleotides read TGTGCCAGCAGCCCGTTTGCCTATGGAGCCACCTACGAGCAGTACTTC. Translated, this gives CASSPFAYGATYEQYF.